The rows below give T cell receptor beta chains drawn from one sample of a study of blood T cell repertoires in COVID-19. Using immunoSEQ multiplex PCR, the repertoire was profiled, and TCRdb retains in-frame clones only, with some absent. Of almost 400,000 clones listed, around 87% were seen once; the top ten hold 2% to 2.5%. The specimen sequenced was peripheral blood. The receptor source for this set is a woman aged 55-70 years with COVID-19, enrolled during active disease. CDR3s include the opening cysteine and the closing phenylalanine or tryptophan. The order of the fields is D gene, V gene, clone size, J gene, CDR3 DNA, CDR3 protein. The D gene is left open where the match is weak. Only some rows state a clone size, as once, few, many or a class for expanded clones.

d_call: TRBD2; v_call: TRBV29-1; clone_size: -; j_call: TRBJ2-1; cdr3_nt: TGCAGCGTTGCAGTAGCGGGGGGGAGGAGCTCCTACAATGAGCAGTTCTTC; cdr3_aa: CSVAVAGGRSSYNEQFF
d_call: -; v_call: TRBV19; clone_size: -; j_call: TRBJ1-1; cdr3_nt: TGTGCCAGTACCCCAGGGGCCTACATGAACACTGAAGCTTTCTTT; cdr3_aa: CASTPGAYMNTEAFF
d_call: -; v_call: TRBV4-1; clone_size: -; j_call: TRBJ1-1; cdr3_nt: TGCGCCAGCAGCCAAGGACTGAGGATTTCGGCTTTCTTT; cdr3_aa: CASSQGLRISAFF
d_call: -; v_call: TRBV4-2; clone_size: few; j_call: TRBJ2-5; cdr3_nt: TGTGCCAGCAGCCAAGACAGGGAAAGGGAGACCCAGTACTTC; cdr3_aa: CASSQDRERETQYF
d_call: -; v_call: TRBV12-5; clone_size: -; j_call: TRBJ2-2; cdr3_nt: TGTGCTAGTGGTTCTCAGGCTGGCTCCGGGGAGCTGTTTTTT; cdr3_aa: CASGSQAGSGELFF
d_call: TRBD1; v_call: TRBV7-9; clone_size: -; j_call: TRBJ1-2; cdr3_nt: TGTGCCAGCAGCTCACCGGGACAGGGCAGTGGTGGCTACACCTTC; cdr3_aa: CASSSPGQGSGGYTF
d_call: -; v_call: TRBV5-1; clone_size: -; j_call: TRBJ2-7; cdr3_nt: TGCGCCAGCAGCTTGACTGGGAGTGCTTACGAGCAGTACTTC; cdr3_aa: CASSLTGSAYEQYF
d_call: -; v_call: TRBV30; clone_size: -; j_call: TRBJ2-6; cdr3_nt: TGTGCCTGGATCGCACGCGCGTCTGGGGCCAACGTCCTGACTTTC; cdr3_aa: CAWIARASGANVLTF
d_call: TRBD1; v_call: TRBV7-2; clone_size: -; j_call: TRBJ1-2; cdr3_nt: TGTGCCAGCAGCGCTGGAACGGGACAGGGGAGACGGGGCTACACCTTC; cdr3_aa: CASSAGTGQGRRGYTF
d_call: -; v_call: TRBV28; clone_size: -; j_call: TRBJ2-7; cdr3_nt: TGTGCCAGCAGTTTTGCAGGGCCATCCTACGAGCAGTACTTC; cdr3_aa: CASSFAGPSYEQYF
d_call: -; v_call: TRBV27; clone_size: -; j_call: TRBJ1-6; cdr3_nt: TGTGCCAGCAGTTTAGCATCAGGCAGGTGGTCCTCTCCCCTCCACTTT; cdr3_aa: CASSLASGRWSSPLHF
d_call: TRBD1; v_call: TRBV5-1; clone_size: -; j_call: TRBJ2-5; cdr3_nt: TGCGCCAGCAGCTTGGCGGGGACAGGGAAGGAGACCCAGTACTTC; cdr3_aa: CASSLAGTGKETQYF
d_call: -; v_call: TRBV5-6; clone_size: -; j_call: TRBJ2-5; cdr3_nt: TGTGCCAGCAGCCTTACTAAAGGGGTGGAGACCCAGTACTTC; cdr3_aa: CASSLTKGVETQYF
d_call: -; v_call: TRBV5-4; clone_size: -; j_call: TRBJ1-2; cdr3_nt: TGTGCCAGCAGCTCTGGAGTCCGGTACACCTTC; cdr3_aa: CASSSGVRYTF